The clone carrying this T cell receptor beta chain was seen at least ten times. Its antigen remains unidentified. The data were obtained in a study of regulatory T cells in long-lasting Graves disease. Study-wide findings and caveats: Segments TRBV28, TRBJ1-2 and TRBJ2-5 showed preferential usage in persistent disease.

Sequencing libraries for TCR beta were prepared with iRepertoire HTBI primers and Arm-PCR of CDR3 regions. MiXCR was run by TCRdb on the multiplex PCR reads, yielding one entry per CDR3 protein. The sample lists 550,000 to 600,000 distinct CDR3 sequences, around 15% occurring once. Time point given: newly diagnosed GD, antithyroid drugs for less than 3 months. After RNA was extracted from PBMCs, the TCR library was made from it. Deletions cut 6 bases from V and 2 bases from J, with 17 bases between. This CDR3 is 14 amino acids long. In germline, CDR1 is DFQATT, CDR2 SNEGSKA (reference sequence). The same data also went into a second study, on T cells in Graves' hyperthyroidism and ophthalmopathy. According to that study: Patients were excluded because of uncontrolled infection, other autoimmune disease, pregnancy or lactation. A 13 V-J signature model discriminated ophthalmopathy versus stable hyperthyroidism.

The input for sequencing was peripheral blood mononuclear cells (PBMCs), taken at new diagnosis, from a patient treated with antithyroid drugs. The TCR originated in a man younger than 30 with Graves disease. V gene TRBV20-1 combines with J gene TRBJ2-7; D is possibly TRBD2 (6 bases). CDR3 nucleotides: TGCAGTGCGGACCGGGACTCACAGACCTACGAGCAGTACTTC. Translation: CSADRDSQTYEQYF.